This T cell receptor beta chain was captured in a study of cytomegalovirus exposure and HLA in healthy donors. About the research overall: Roughly 77 million unique TCRs from HLA-typed donors made up an early data release.

Primers for the PCR totalled 60 Vbeta and 13 Jbeta. Libraries were prepared by immunoSEQ multiplex PCR; TCRdb keeps only in-frame clonotypes and omits some of them. The repertoire holds about 69,000 clones, about 74% seen once, with around 10% in the top ten. General observations from the study: Associated with HLA alleles at 0.05 false discovery rate in a later analysis were 15,000 to 20,000 TCR beta sequences. Reports showed the classifier diagnosing cytomegalovirus status with high specificity and sensitivity.

This clone occurred once. Its target is unknown. This CDR3 is built from 13 residues. Between the trimmed V and J ends, which lost 5 bases and 1 base, there was a span of 8 bases. The V gene's germline CDR1 is MNHNS and CDR2 SASEGT. The receptor was derived from an older woman in good health and CMV-seropositive. The chain is built from TRBV6-1 and TRBJ1-1, with D unclear. The sequencing input was PBMCs. The CDR3 is CASSFGQNTEAFF. CDR3 in DNA: TGTGCCAGCAGTTTTGGCCAGAACACTGAAGCTTTCTTT.